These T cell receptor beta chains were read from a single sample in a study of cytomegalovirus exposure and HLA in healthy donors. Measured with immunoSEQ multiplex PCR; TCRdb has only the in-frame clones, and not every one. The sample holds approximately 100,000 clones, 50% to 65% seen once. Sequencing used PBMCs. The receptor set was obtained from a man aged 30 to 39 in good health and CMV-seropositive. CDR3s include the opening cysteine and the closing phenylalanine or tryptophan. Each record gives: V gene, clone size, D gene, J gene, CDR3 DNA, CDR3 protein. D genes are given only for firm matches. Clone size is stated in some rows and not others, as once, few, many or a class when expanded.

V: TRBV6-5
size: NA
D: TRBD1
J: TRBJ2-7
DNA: TGTGCCAGCAGTCTCCGGGACAGGGGTTCCTACGAGCAGTACTTC
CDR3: CASSLRDRGSYEQYF

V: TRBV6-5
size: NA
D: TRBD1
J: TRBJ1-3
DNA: TGTGCCAGCAGTCCGACAGGGGGGTCTGGAAACACCATATATTTT
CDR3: CASSPTGGSGNTIYF

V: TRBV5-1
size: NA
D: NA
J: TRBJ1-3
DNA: TGCGCCAGCAGCTCGGAACCCAGGGTGTCTGGAAACACCATATATTTT
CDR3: CASSSEPRVSGNTIYF

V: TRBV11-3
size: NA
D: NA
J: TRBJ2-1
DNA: TGTGCCAGCAGCTCCTCAGGGAATGAGCAGTTCTTC
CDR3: CASSSSGNEQFF

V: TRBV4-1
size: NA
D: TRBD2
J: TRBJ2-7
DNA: TGCGCCAGCAGCCACACTAGCGGGGGGCTCTACGAGCAGTACTTC
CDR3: CASSHTSGGLYEQYF

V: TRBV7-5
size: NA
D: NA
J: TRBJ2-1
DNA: TGTGCCAGAAAACGACAGTTTCTGACCTACAATGAGCAGTTCTTC
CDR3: CARKRQFLTYNEQFF

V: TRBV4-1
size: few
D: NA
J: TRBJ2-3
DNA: TGCGCCAGCAGCCAATGGTCCGCGGGGGCTTTCACAGATACGCAGTATTTT
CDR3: CASSQWSAGAFTDTQYF

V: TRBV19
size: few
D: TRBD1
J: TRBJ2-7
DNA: TGTGCCAGTAGTAAGCAGACAGGGACCGACGAGCAGTACTTC
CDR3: CASSKQTGTDEQYF

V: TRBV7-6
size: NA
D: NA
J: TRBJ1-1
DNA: TGTGCCAGCAGCTTATTGACGGGGAACACTGAAGCTTTCTTT
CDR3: CASSLLTGNTEAFF

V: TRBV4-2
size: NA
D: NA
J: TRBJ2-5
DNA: TGTGCCAGCAGCGTCCGACTAGGCGAGCCTGAGACCCAGTACTTC
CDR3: CASSVRLGEPETQYF

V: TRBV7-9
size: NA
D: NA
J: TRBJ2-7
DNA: TGTGCCAGCAGCTTAGCCCTTGGGGCTCTCTACGAGCAGTACTTC
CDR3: CASSLALGALYEQYF

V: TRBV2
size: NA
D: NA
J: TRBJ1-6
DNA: TGTGCCAGCGGTGAATTGGTCCCCCGAGGATCACCCCTCCACTTT
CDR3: CASGELVPRGSPLHF

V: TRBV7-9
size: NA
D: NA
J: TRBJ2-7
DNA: TGTGCCAGCAGCTTAGGGTGGAGCGAGCAGTACTTC
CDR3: CASSLGWSEQYF

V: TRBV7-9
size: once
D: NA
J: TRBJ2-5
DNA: TGTGCCAGCAGCCCGATTCGCACAGGGTGGAGTGAGACCCAGTACTTC
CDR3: CASSPIRTGWSETQYF

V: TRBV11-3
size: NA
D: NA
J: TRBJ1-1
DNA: TGTGCCAGCAGCTTATTCAGGGACACTGAAGCTTTCTTT
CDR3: CASSLFRDTEAFF

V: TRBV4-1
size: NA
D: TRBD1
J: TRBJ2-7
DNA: TGCGCCAGCAGCCGGCGACCGGGACAGGGAGGTAACGAGCAGTACTTC
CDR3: CASSRRPGQGGNEQYF

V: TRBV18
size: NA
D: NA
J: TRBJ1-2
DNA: TGTGCCAGCTCACCGAGGTCTCTCGGCTATGGCTACACCTTC
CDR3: CASSPRSLGYGYTF

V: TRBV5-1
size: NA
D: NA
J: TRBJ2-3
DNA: TGCGCCAGCAGCAACGGGGGTGACACAGATACGCAGTATTTT
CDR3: CASSNGGDTDTQYF

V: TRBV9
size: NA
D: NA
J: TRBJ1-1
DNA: TGTGCCAGCAGCCCGACAGGACTGAACACTGAAGCTTTCTTT
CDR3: CASSPTGLNTEAFF

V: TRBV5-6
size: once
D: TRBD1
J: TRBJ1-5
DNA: TGTGCCAGCAGCTTTTACAGGGGTCAGGTCAATCAGCCCCAGCATTTT
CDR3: CASSFYRGQVNQPQHF

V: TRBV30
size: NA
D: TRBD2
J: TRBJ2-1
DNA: TGTGCAACCAGGCCTGGCGGGGGGTCCTACAATGAGCAGTTCTTC
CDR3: CATRPGGGSYNEQFF

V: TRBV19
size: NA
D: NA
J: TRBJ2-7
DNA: TGTGCCAGTAGTATGGGATTAGGGGTCTACGAGCAGTACTTC
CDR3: CASSMGLGVYEQYF

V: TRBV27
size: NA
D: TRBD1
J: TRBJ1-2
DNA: TGTGCCAGCAGTAAGGGACAGGATGGCTACACCTTC
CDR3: CASSKGQDGYTF

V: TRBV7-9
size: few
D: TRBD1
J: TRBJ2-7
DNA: TGTGCCAGCAGCGCCGGACAGGGCCGCTCCTACGAGCAGTACTTC
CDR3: CASSAGQGRSYEQYF

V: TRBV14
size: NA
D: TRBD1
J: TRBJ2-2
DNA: TGTGCCAGCAGCCCCTTTGGAGGGACAGGGGTAACCGGGGAGCTGTTTTTT
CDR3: CASSPFGGTGVTGELFF

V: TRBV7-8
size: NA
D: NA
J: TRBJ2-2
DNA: TGTGCCAGCAGCCCCCCGCTGCGATTTGAGGCCGTGGGCGGGGAGCTGTTTTTT
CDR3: CASSPPLRFEAVGGELFF

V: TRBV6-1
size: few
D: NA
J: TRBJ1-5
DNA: TGTGCCAGCAGTGATGTACCAAACGGGCAGCCCCAGCATTTT
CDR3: CASSDVPNGQPQHF

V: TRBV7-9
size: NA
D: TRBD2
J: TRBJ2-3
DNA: TGTGCCAGCAGCTTAACGACTAGCGGGGGGGGCACAGATACGCAGTATTTT
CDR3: CASSLTTSGGGTDTQYF

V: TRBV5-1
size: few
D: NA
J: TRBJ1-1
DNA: TGCGCCAGCAGCTTGATAAGGGGTGGCACTGAAGCTTTCTTT
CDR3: CASSLIRGGTEAFF

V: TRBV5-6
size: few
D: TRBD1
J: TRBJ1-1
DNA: TGTGCCAGCAGCTTGGAAGGGACAGGGAACACTGAAGCTTTCTTT
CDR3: CASSLEGTGNTEAFF